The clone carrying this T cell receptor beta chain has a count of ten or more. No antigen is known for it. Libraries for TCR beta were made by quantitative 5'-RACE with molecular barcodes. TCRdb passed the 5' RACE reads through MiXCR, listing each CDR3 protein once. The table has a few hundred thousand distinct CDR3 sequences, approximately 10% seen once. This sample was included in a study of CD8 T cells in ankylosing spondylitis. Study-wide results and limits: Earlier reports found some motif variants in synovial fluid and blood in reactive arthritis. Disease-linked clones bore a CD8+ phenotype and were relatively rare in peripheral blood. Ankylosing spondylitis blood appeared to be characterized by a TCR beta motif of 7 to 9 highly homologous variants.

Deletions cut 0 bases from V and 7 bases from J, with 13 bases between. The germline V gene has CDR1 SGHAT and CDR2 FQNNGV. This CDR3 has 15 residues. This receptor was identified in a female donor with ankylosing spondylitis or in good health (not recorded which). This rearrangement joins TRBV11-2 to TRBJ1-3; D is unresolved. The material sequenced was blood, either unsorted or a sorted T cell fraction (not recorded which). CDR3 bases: TGTGCCAGCAGCTTAGATCAGGCCTTATGGAACACCATATATTTT. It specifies CASSLDQALWNTIYF.